The rows below give T cell receptor beta chains drawn from one sample of a study of CD8+ T cells in alopecia areata. Sequencing was performed with immunoSEQ multiplex PCR; in TCRdb, only in-frame clones are kept and a portion is missing. Altogether about 88,000 clones are present, around 47% being singletons, with the ten largest covering 18%. The sample here was CD8+ T cells sorted from blood, taken at week 24, from a patient treated with tofacitinib. The origin of the receptors is a human donor with alopecia areata. The conserved cysteine and the conserved F or W are not part of the CDR3 here.

j_call,v_call,cdr3_aa
TRBJ1-1,TRBV6-5,ASSVGPQLIEAF
TRBJ2-3,TRBV12-5,ASGLGFVPDTQY
TRBJ2-1,TRBV27,ASSPRDTGDEQF
TRBJ1-2,TRBV9,ASSVLGSGYT
TRBJ2-4,TRBV6-4,ASKVALKYIQY
TRBJ1-5,TRBV23-1,ASSQSRAWNHSNQPQH
TRBJ2-1,TRBV4-1,ASSQELAEVGEQF
TRBJ2-3,TRBV18,ASSQERSTDTQY
TRBJ2-7,TRBV7-9,ASSLGRRTYEQY
TRBJ2-7,TRBV29-1,SVRQAGGQGATYEQY
TRBJ1-5,TRBV27,ASSLQAERNQPQH